This T cell receptor beta chain was profiled in a study of cytotoxic CD8 clonotypes in ibrutinib-treated CLL. Deletions cut 4 bases from V and 6 bases from J, with 26 bases between. This CDR3 spans 17 amino acids. Looked up from germline, CDR1 is SGDLS and CDR2 is YYNGEE. Findings of the study overall: Clonality was higher at ibrutinib response and returned toward baseline at progression. The study found baseline clonality above age-matched healthy donors, tracking circulating CD8+ T-cell counts.

In the case of this clone: Its antigen remains unidentified.

As input for TCR beta libraries, roughly 2 micrograms of genomic DNA came from cryopreserved PBMCs. Target depth was 1 in 200,000 to 1 in 1 million T cells, about 10x per clonotype. Method: immunoSEQ multiplex PCR; TCRdb's copy keeps in-frame clones and lacks some. The sample includes just over 65,000 clones, 68% of them seen just once. The sequencing used PBMCs, collected after 12 months of ibrutinib treatment. The sequence derives from a human donor with chronic lymphocytic leukemia. The chain carries TRBV9 and TRBJ2-7; no clear D. This CDR3 reads CASSLSYSYGTRGEQYF. The CDR3, as DNA: TGTGCCAGCAGCTTAAGCTACAGTTACGGTACTCGTGGCGAGCAGTACTTC. Combining the CDR3 with reference TRBV9 and TRBJ2-7 gives the whole variable domain DSGVTQTPKHLITATGQRVTLRCSPRSGDLSVYWYQQSLDQGLQFLIQYYNGEERAKGNILERFSAQQFPDLHSELNLSSLELGDSALYFCASSLSYSYGTRGEQYFGPGTRLTVT.